The clone carrying this TCR beta chain was seen only a few times. Its antigen is still unknown. Time point defined: persistent/refractory GD, antithyroid drugs over 5 years with positive TRAb. Following extraction of RNA from PBMCs, that RNA was used to make the TCR library. Graves' disease diagnoses used American Thyroid Association guidelines. CDR1 and CDR2 from the germline V gene are MNHNS and SASEGT. This CDR3 region has 17 residues. The V end lost 6 bases, the J end lost 6 bases, and 24 bases lay between the germline ends. These data belong to a study of regulatory T cells in long-lasting Graves disease. Across the whole study: Treatment with antithyroid drugs for over 5 years, together with positive TSH receptor antibodies, meant persistent Graves' disease.

Construction of the TCR beta libraries employed iRepertoire HTBI primers in conjunction with Arm-PCR of CDR3 regions. TCRdb re-called the multiplex PCR reads with MiXCR, one entry per CDR3 protein. The sample holds fewer than 550,000 distinct CDR3 sequences, approximately 21% seen once. Study-wide results and limits: Persistent Graves' disease cases displayed lower TCR diversity than newly diagnosed ones. Exclusively peripheral blood, rather than thyroid tissue, was studied.

This specimen consisted of peripheral blood mononuclear cells (PBMCs), obtained when the disease was refractory, from a patient treated with antithyroid drugs. The rearrangement uses TRBV6-1 and TRBJ1-5, with a weak D call TRBD1 (5 bases). This TCR was recovered from a female donor with Graves disease. CDR3 protein: CASRSFSGGGVSQPQHF. The CDR3 nucleotides read TGTGCCAGCAGGTCCTTTAGCGGGGGTGGGGTAAGTCAGCCCCAGCATTTT.